This TCR beta chain is from a study of Ad26.COV2.S vaccination and SARS-CoV-2 variants. At the level of the study: The authors gave Ad26.COV2.S intramuscularly, either once or twice 56 days apart.

V lost 10 bases and J lost 0, with 7 bases in between. The length of the CDR3 is 13 residues. From germline, CDR1 is LNHDA and CDR2 SQIVND (reference sequence). Treatment in this sample: 15 to 20 received Ad26.COV2.S at low or high dose, single or two shots; several received placebo; per-sample allocation not given. Day 63 after the first injection of vaccine or placebo was the sampling time. Donor was an adult aged 18-55 years in Boston. Concerning this clone: Its antigen is not known.

Study-wide findings and caveats: Total T cell responses may have been underestimated by the TCR breadth and depth analyses. A substantial breadth of spike-specific CD8+ and CD4+ T cell responses after vaccination has been reported.

Method: immunoSEQ multiplex PCR; TCRdb's copy keeps in-frame clones and lacks some. The sample lists under 600,000 clones, approximately 90% occurring once. V gene TRBV19 combines with J gene TRBJ2-6, with D unclear. The sequence was collected from a person aged 18-65 years who received the Ad26.COV2.S COVID-19 vaccine or a placebo. This specimen was peripheral blood, taken in a trial of Ad26.COV2.S vaccine versus placebo. For the CDR3, the DNA is TGTGCCACCAAAATCTCTGGGGCCAACGTCCTGACTTTC. Encoded protein: CATKISGANVLTF.